Reported below is one TCR beta chain. Its specificity is unknown. Germline-derived CDR1 and CDR2 are DFQATT and SNEGSKA (reference sequence). The CDR3 length is 12 residues. Trimming cost V 6 bases and J 7 bases; bases outside gene matches: 6. This sample is part of a study of vaccination and CD4 T cells after COVID-19. Study as a whole: Every participant was given two doses of BNT162b2 or mRNA-1273 vaccine. Median time from second vaccine dose to sampling was approximately 69 days (14 to 241). Overlapping SARS-CoV-2, HCoV-NL63, HCoV-OC43 and HCoV-229E spike peptides were used to stimulate cells.

An Oncomine TCR Beta short-read assay was used to sequence the DNA from cultured CD4+ T cells. Cultured CD4+ T cells yielded the extracted genomic DNA. From the PCR reads, TCRdb called clonotypes with MiXCR, one entry per CDR3 protein. The sample holds 20,000 to 25,000 distinct CDR3 sequences; 46% are singletons and the top ten take 10% to 15%. Documented time point: late sampling 161 to 241 days after vaccination in three convalescent patients. The treatment: roughly 10-day PBMC culture with coronavirus spike peptide pools or control peptides (ViraFEST assay). The material was CD4+ T cells from blood, cultured in vitro, obtained about 7 months after SARS-CoV-2 vaccination. The source is a human donor who had recovered from COVID-19. The rearrangement uses TRBV20-1 and TRBJ2-4, with 7 positions matching TRBD1. The CDR3: CSARQGMNIQYF. CDR3 DNA sequence: TGCAGTGCCCGACAGGGTATGAACATTCAGTACTTC.